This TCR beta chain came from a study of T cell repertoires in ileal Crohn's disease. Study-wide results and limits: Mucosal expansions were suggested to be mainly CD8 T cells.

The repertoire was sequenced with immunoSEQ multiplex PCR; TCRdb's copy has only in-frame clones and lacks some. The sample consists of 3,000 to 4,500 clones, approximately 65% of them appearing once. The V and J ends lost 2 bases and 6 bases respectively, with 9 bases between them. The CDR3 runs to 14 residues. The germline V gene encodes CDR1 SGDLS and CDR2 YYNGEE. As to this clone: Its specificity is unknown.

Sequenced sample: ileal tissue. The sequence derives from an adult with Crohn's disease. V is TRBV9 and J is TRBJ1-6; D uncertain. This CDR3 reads CASSVSGSNSPLHF. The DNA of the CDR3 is TGTGCCAGCAGCGTGTCTGGGAGTAATTCACCCCTCCACTTT. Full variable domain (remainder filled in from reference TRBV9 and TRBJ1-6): DSGVTQTPKHLITATGQRVTLRCSPRSGDLSVYWYQQSLDQGLQFLIQYYNGEERAKGNILERFSAQQFPDLHSELNLSSLELGDSALYFCASSVSGSNSPLHFGNGTRLTVT.